This T cell receptor beta chain is from a study of early T cells in non-severe SARS-CoV-2 infection. V shed 7 bases and J shed 8 bases, with 15 bases lying between them. This CDR3 has 13 amino acids. This clonotype occurred many times. MiXCR, run by TCRdb on the 5' RACE reads, gives a single entry per CDR3 protein. The table records about 77,000 distinct CDR3 sequences, over 4% of them present only once. This chain joins TRBV12-3 or TRBV12-4 and TRBJ2-1; D unresolved. Sequencing used whole blood, obtained at baseline. This TCR derives from an adult who was a healthcare worker with PCR-confirmed SARS-CoV-2 infection or an uninfected control (not recorded which). The CDR3 region is CASTRSRVDEQFF. CDR3 sequence (DNA): TGTGCCAGCACCCGAAGTAGGGTCGATGAGCAGTTCTTC.